These 21 T cell receptor beta chains came from one sample sequenced in a study of blood T cell repertoires in COVID-19. Produced via immunoSEQ multiplex PCR; TCRdb's table is partial and in-frame only. The sample has roughly 200,000 clones; less than 85% are singletons. The specimen was peripheral blood. These receptors came from a man aged 50 or older who had recovered from COVID-19.

J is TRBJ1-2 and V is TRBV19; 8 bases match TRBD1. V was clipped by 2 bases and J by 8 bases; unmatched bases: 4. CDR1 is LNHDA and CDR2 is SQIVND in the germline V gene (reference sequence). The CDR3 is 13 residues long. Here the CDR3 DNA reads TGTGCCAGTAGTATAATGACAGGGGACGGCTACACCTTC. It is translated as CASSIMTGDGYTF.

This clone appeared once. The chain couples TRBV7-9 to TRBJ2-7; 9 bases are a match to TRBD2. Trimming cost V 2 bases and J 6 bases; bases outside gene matches: 5. This CDR3 is built from 14 residues. The germline V gene has CDR1 SEHNR and CDR2 FQNEAQ (reference sequence). The CDR3: CASSLLREGGEQYF. The CDR3 DNA is TGTGCCAGCAGCTTACTGCGGGAGGGAGGCGAGCAGTACTTC.

This clone was seen only a few times. This chain's CDR3 is CASGLGQSHTEAFF. The CDR3 DNA follows: TGTGCTAGTGGTTTGGGACAGTCCCACACTGAAGCTTTCTTT. The chain links TRBV12-5 to TRBJ1-1; possibly TRBD1 for D (5 bases). CDR1 is LGHNT and CDR2 is FRNRAP in the germline V gene. The CDR3 runs 14 residues. Trimming removed 1 base at V and 3 bases at J, with 9 bases between.

The rearrangement uses TRBV18 and TRBJ2-3; 9 bases fit TRBD1. The CDR3 runs to 16 residues. V trimming: 0 bases; J trimming: 2 bases; junction bases outside the gene matches: 3. Germline V gene lookup returns CDR1 KGHSH and CDR2 LQKENI. The CDR3 DNA is TGTGCCAGCTCACCACCAGGACAGGGGTCCACAGATACGCAGTATTTT. Its translation is CASSPPGQGSTDTQYF.

The genes are TRBV30 and TRBJ1-5; TRBD1 aligns across 7 bases. There are 15 residues in the CDR3. Germline V lookup: CDR1 GTSNPN, CDR2 SVGIG (reference sequence). With 2 bases clipped from V and 4 bases from J, the junction kept 8 bases outside the gene matches. In DNA form, the CDR3 reads TGTGCCTGGAGTCTACCGGGACAGATAAATCAGCCCCAGCATTTT. Protein product: CAWSLPGQINQPQHF.

The chain links TRBV5-1 to TRBJ2-1, with 7 nucleotides matching TRBD2. The CDR3 is made up of 11 amino acids. Germline assignment: CDR1 SGHRS and CDR2 YFSETQ. V was clipped by 1 base and J by 14 bases; unmatched bases: 3. The CDR3 sequence: CASSLREVEFF. CDR3 DNA sequence: TGCGCCAGCAGCTTGCGGGAGGTGGAGTTCTTC.

The V and J genes are TRBV3-1 (or the pseudogene TRBV3-2) and TRBJ1-2, with D perhaps matching TRBD1 (5 bases). The CDR3 sequence is 13 residues long. Germline V gene sequence: CDR1 LGHDT, CDR2 YNNKEL (reference sequence). V was shortened by 2 bases and J by 7 bases, with 11 bases between the two germline ends. This CDR3 is CASSQQGAVGYTF. In nucleotides, the CDR3 is TGTGCCAGCAGCCAACAAGGGGCCGTTGGCTACACCTTC.

This chain links TRBV10-2 with TRBJ2-7, with D possibly being TRBD2 (5 bases). V was cut by 4 bases and J by 4 bases, with 17 bases left in between. The length of the CDR3 is 15 residues. The germline V gene has CDR1 WSHSY and CDR2 SAAADI. CDR3 sequence (DNA): TGCGCCAGCAGTGGAGTGGACTCCTTTAGGTACGAGCAGTACTTC. Translation: CASSGVDSFRYEQYF.

The J gene is TRBJ2-7, the V gene TRBV30; 11 bases agree with TRBD2. Losses at the gene ends were 5 bases for V and 2 bases for J; bases not matched to a gene: 2. The germline CDR1 and CDR2 sequences are GTSNPN and SVGIG (reference sequence). This CDR3 has 13 residues. The CDR3 DNA follows: TGTGCCTGGGGACTAGCGGGTACCTACGAGCAGTACTTC. This codes for CAWGLAGTYEQYF.

The CDR3: CSVWHRNTGELFF. The CDR3, as DNA: TGCAGCGTTTGGCACAGGAACACCGGGGAGCTGTTTTTT. The V and J genes are TRBV29-1 and TRBJ2-2; D is undetermined. V was trimmed by 5 bases and J by 1 base, leaving 8 bases between them. This CDR3 has 13 residues. In germline, CDR1 is SQVTM, CDR2 ANQGSEA.

This chain connects TRBV10-3 to TRBJ2-7; D is possibly TRBD1 (5 bases). The germline V and J ends were trimmed by 0 bases and 1 base, with 7 bases remaining between them. Looked up from germline, CDR1 is ENHRY and CDR2 is SYGVKD. This CDR3 has 14 residues. This CDR3 is CAISESQGSYEQYF. The CDR3 nucleotides read TGTGCCATCAGTGAGTCTCAGGGATCCTACGAGCAGTACTTC.

This clone was counted once. This chain links TRBV6-5 with TRBJ1-5; 9 bases line up with TRBD1. The CDR3 consists of 15 residues. With 5 bases clipped from V and 5 bases from J, the junction kept 7 bases outside the gene matches. Germline values: CDR1 MNHEY, CDR2 SVGAGI. For the CDR3, the DNA is TGTGCCAGCAGTCACAGGGGGCGCTGGGATCAGCCCCAGCATTTT. Translating it yields CASSHRGRWDQPQHF.

The gene calls are TRBV28 and TRBJ1-4; 10 nucleotides match TRBD1. The germline gives CDR1 MDHEN, CDR2 SYDVKM. Trimming cost V 5 bases and J 8 bases; bases outside gene matches: 11. The CDR3 runs 16 residues. CDR3 sequence (DNA): TGTGCCAGCAGTCTCACCGGGACAGGGGTGGACGAAAAACTGTTTTTT. It translates to CASSLTGTGVDEKLFF.

The CDR3, as DNA: TGTGCCAGCAGCCCCCTGAGTAGCGGGAGGGACAATGAGCAGTTCTTC. Translated: CASSPLSSGRDNEQFF. The chain employs TRBV11-2 and TRBJ2-1, with 11 bases fitting TRBD2. The ends lost 5 bases at V and 5 bases at J; junction bases unmatched: 8. CDR3 size: 16 residues. The V gene's germline CDR1 is SGHAT and CDR2 FQNNGV.

The chain couples TRBV11-2 to TRBJ2-5; the match to TRBD2 covers 12 bases. The germline gives CDR1 SGHAT, CDR2 FQNNGV. The CDR3 is made up of 17 amino acids. J lost 11 bases, V lost 0 bases, and 13 bases had no gene match. The CDR3 loop reads CASSLDPPSTSGSEQYF. CDR3 DNA sequence: TGTGCCAGCAGCTTAGATCCTCCTTCGACTAGCGGGAGCGAACAGTACTTC.

V usage is TRBV19 and J usage is TRBJ2-7; a possible D gene is TRBD1 (6 bases). The CDR3 runs to 15 residues. The germline V gene encodes CDR1 LNHDA and CDR2 SQIVND (reference sequence). V gave up 6 bases and J gave up 1 base, with 16 bases separating them. CDR3 region: CASSTEQGASYEQYF. The CDR3 region has the DNA TGTGCCAGTAGCACGGAACAGGGAGCATCCTACGAGCAGTACTTC. Drawing the rest from reference TRBV19 and TRBJ2-7, the complete variable domain is DGGITQSPKYLFRKEGQNVTLSCEQNLNHDAMYWYRQDPGQGLRLIYYSQIVNDFQKGDIAEGYSVSREKKESFPLTVTSAQKNPTAFYLCASSTEQGASYEQYFGPGTRLTVT.

This clone appeared a few times. The chain combines TRBV5-1 with TRBJ1-1; 9 bases line up with TRBD1. The germline V gene has CDR1 SGHRS and CDR2 YFSETQ. The CDR3 is 14 amino acids. With V trimmed by 2 bases and J by 4 bases, 3 bases remained unmatched. The CDR3 DNA reads TGCGCCAGCAGCTTAGGACAGGGGTCCACTGAAGCTTTCTTT. Protein: CASSLGQGSTEAFF.

This rearrangement joins TRBV7-3 to TRBJ1-2; weak D call: TRBD1 (5 bases). The V gene lost 4 bases and the J gene lost 6 bases, with 18 bases spanning the gap. From germline, CDR1 is SGHTA and CDR2 FQGTGA. The CDR3 runs to 15 residues. This chain's CDR3 is CASSSPLGGNHGYTF. In DNA, the CDR3 is TGTGCCAGCAGCTCCCCTCTCGGGGGGAACCATGGCTACACCTTC.

CDR3: CAISEHNNEQFF. Written as DNA, the CDR3 is TGTGCCATCAGTGAGCACAACAATGAGCAGTTCTTC. The V gene is TRBV10-3, the J gene TRBJ2-1; D unclear. The CDR3 consists of 12 residues. The ends were cut back, 2 bases at V and 5 bases at J, with 4 bases in the middle. Germline V lookup: CDR1 ENHRY, CDR2 SYGVKD.

V gene TRBV3-1 (or the pseudogene TRBV3-2) combines with J gene TRBJ2-4, with D maybe TRBD1 (7 bases). The CDR3 extends over 14 amino acids. V gave up 4 bases and J gave up 16 bases, with 23 bases separating them. Germline CDR1 and CDR2: LGHDT and YNNKEL (reference sequence). Written as DNA, the CDR3 is TGTGCCAGCAGCCGGGACTTATCGGGGACAGACTCTTACTTC. Protein sequence: CASSRDLSGTDSYF.

J is TRBJ2-1 and V is TRBV6-6; 8 bases line up with TRBD2. Unmatched junction bases numbered 4, after V lost 0 bases and J lost 6 bases. Germline-derived CDR1 and CDR2 are MNHNY and SVGAGI (reference sequence). This CDR3 has 15 amino acids. The CDR3 coding sequence is TGTGCCAGCAGTTACTCCGCCGGGACTAGCAATGAGCAGTTCTTC. Protein sequence: CASSYSAGTSNEQFF.